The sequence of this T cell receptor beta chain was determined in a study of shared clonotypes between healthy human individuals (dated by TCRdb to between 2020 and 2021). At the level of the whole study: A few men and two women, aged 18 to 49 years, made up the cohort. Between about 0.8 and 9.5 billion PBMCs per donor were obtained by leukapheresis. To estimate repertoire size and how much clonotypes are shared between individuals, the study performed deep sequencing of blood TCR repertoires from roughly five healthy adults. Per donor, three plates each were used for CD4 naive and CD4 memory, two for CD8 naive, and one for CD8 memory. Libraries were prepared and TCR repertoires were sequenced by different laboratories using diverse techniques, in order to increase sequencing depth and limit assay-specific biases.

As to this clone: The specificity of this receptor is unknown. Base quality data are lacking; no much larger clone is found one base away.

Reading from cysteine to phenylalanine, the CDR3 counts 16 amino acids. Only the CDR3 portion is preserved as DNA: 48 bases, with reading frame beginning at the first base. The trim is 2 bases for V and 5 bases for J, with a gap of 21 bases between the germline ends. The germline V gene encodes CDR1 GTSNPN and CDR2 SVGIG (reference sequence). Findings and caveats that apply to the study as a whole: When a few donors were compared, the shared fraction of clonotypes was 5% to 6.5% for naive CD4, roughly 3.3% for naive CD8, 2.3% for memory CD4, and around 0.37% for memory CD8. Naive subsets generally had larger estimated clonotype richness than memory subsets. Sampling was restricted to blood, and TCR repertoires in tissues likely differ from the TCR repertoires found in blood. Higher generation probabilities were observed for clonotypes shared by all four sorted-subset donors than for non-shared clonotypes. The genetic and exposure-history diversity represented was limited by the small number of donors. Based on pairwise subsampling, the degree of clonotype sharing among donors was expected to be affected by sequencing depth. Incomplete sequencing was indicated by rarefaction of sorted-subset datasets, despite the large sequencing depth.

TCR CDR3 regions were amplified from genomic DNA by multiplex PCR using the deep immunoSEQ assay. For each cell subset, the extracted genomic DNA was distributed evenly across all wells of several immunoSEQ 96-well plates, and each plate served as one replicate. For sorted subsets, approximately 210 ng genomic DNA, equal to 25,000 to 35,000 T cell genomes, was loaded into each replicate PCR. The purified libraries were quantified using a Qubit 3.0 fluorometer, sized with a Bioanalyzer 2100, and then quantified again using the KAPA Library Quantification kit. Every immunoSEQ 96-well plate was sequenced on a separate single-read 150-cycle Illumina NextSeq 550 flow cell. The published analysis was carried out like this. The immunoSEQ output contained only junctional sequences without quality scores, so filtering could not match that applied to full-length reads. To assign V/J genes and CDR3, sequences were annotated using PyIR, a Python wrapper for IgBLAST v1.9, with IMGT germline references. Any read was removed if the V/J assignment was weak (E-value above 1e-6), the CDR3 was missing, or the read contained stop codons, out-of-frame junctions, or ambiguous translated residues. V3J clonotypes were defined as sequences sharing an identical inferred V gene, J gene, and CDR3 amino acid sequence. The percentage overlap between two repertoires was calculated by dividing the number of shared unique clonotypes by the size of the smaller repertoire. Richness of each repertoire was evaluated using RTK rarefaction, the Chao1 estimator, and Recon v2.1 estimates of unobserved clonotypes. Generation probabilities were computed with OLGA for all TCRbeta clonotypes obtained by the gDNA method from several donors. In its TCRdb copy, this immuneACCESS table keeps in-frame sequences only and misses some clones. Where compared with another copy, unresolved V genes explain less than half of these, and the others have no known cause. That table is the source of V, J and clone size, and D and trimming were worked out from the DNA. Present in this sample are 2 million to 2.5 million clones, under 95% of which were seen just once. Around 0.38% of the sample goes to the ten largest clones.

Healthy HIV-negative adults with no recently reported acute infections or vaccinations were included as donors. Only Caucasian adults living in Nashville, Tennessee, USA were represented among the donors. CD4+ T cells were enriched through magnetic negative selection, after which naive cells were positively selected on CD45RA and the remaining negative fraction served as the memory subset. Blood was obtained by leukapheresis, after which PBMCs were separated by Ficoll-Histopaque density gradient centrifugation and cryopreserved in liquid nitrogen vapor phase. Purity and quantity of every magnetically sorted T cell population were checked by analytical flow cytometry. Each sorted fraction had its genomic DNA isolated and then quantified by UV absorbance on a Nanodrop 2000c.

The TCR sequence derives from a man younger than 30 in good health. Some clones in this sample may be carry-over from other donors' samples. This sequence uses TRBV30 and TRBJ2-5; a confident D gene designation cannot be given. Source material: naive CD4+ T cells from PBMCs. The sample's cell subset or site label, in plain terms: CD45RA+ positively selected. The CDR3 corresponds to CAWSSGFFDLGETQYF. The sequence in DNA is TGTGCCTGGAGTTCCGGTTTCTTCGACCTGGGCGAGACCCAGTACTTC.